These 10 T cell receptor beta chains share one sample of origin, sequenced in a study of CD8 T cells in Susac syndrome (dated by TCRdb to the late 2010s). The method was the immunoSEQ multiplex PCR assay. RNA was extracted using the RNeasy kit, and about 0.45 to 1 ug of the RNA was reverse transcribed with random hexamers. TCRdb itself trimmed the public reads at Q25 with fastp, ran MiXCR and retained productive beta chains. CDR3 protein duplicates are merged, each entry listing the most common genes and DNA. The sample has 100,000 or so distinct CDR3 sequences on record, just under 95% of them singletons. The ten largest make up roughly 0.12% of the sample. The sequenced sample was CD8+ T cells from PBMCs. The receptors stem from a human donor in good health.

This rearrangement joins TRBV7-9 to TRBJ2-7; 7 nucleotides line up with TRBD1. The ends lost 5 bases at V and 4 bases at J; junction bases unmatched: 11. The CDR3 is 15 amino acids. Germline assignment: CDR1 SEHNR and CDR2 FQNEAQ (reference sequence). As DNA, the CDR3 is TGTGCCAGCAGCCGGGCCGGGACAGCTTTATACGAGCAGTACTTC. Translating gives CASSRAGTALYEQYF.

The chain links TRBV7-2 to TRBJ1-4, with D maybe TRBD1 (5 bases). The CDR3 loop spans 15 amino acids. Germline V lookup: CDR1 SGHTA, CDR2 FQGNSA. The ends were cut back, 5 bases at V and 3 bases at J, with 13 bases in the middle. The CDR3 DNA is TGTGCCAGCAGCGGGGCGTGGGGGGCTAATGAAAAACTGTTTTTT. Encoded protein: CASSGAWGANEKLFF.

The gene calls are TRBV9 and TRBJ1-2; 9 bases map to TRBD1. V was pared by 3 bases and J by 8 bases, with 8 bases of the junction left unmatched. From germline, CDR1 is SGDLS and CDR2 YYNGEE. The length of the CDR3 is 14 residues. CDR3 region: CASSAQTGGGGYTF. In DNA, the CDR3 is TGTGCCAGCAGCGCCCAGACAGGGGGAGGGGGCTACACCTTC.

The V call is TRBV5-1, the J call TRBJ1-1; D unresolved. V gave up 0 bases and J gave up 0 bases, with 6 bases separating them. This CDR3 has 14 amino acids. In germline, CDR1 is SGHRS, CDR2 YFSETQ. The CDR3 sequence is CASSLASVNTEAFF. As DNA, the CDR3 is TGCGCCAGCAGCTTGGCCTCGGTGAACACTGAAGCTTTCTTT.

J is TRBJ2-7 and V is TRBV5-4, with TRBD1 matching 8 bases. The germline CDR1 and CDR2 sequences are SGHNT and YYREEE (reference sequence). This CDR3 has 13 amino acids. V was clipped by 0 bases and J by 10 bases; unmatched bases: 6. In DNA, the CDR3 is TGTGCCAGCAGCTTGGCCGGGACAGGAGAACAGTACTTC. Its protein product is CASSLAGTGEQYF.

J is TRBJ2-3 and V is TRBV4-3; D is uncertain. V lost 2 bases and J 0 bases, leaving 12 bases between the germline ends. The CDR3 spans 16 residues. CDR1 is LGHNA, CDR2 YSLEER, per germline. CDR3 amino acids: CASSQSPGLSTDTQYF. CDR3 bases: TGCGCCAGCAGCCAAAGTCCCGGGTTAAGCACAGATACGCAGTATTTT.

This chain joins TRBV7-6 and TRBJ1-1; TRBD1 might be the D (5 bases). CDR3 length: 16 residues. Germline V CDR1 and CDR2: SGHVS, FNYEAQ. V lost 0 bases to trimming and J lost 7 bases, with 18 bases between them. Here the CDR3 DNA reads TGTGCCAGCAGCTTAGCGGGGGTAGTCGGGGCAGGTGAAGCTTTCTTT. Translated: CASSLAGVVGAGEAFF.

The chain carries TRBV5-6 and TRBJ1-5; 8 bases are a match to TRBD1. The length of the CDR3 is 14 residues. Per germline, CDR1 SGHDT and CDR2 YYEEEE. Unmatched junction bases numbered 5, after V lost 4 bases and J lost 5 bases. The CDR3 loop reads CASSLQGGDQPQHF. CDR3 sequence (DNA): TGTGCCAGCAGCCTACAGGGGGGCGATCAGCCCCAGCATTTT.

This clonotype was detected once. The rearrangement uses TRBV3-1 and TRBJ2-7; 8 bases agree with TRBD1. The trim removed 1 base at V and 9 bases at J, leaving 8 bases unmatched. Looked up from germline, CDR1 is LGHDT and CDR2 is YNNKEL (reference sequence). This CDR3 spans 14 amino acids. Written as DNA, the CDR3 is TGTGCCAGCAGCCAAGTATCCCAGGGGGCTTTGCAGTACTTC. Translated, it gives CASSQVSQGALQYF.

This clonotype was recorded only once. DNA for the CDR3: TGTGCCAGCAGCCAAGAGGGTAGGTTTGGTGGCTACACCTTC. It translates to CASSQEGRFGGYTF. The V and J genes are TRBV3-1 and TRBJ1-2; D not resolved. V was pared by 0 bases and J by 7 bases, with 12 bases between. CDR1 is LGHDT and CDR2 is YNNKEL in the germline V gene (reference sequence). The CDR3 loop spans 14 amino acids.